Below are 31 T cell receptor beta chains sequenced from a single sample in a study of cytomegalovirus exposure and HLA in healthy donors. PCR employed 60 Vbeta and 13 Jbeta primers. Assay: immunoSEQ multiplex PCR; the TCRdb copy retains only in-frame clones and omits some. The table has over 150,000 clones, about 80% seen once. Sequencing was carried out using PBMCs. These TCRs come from a man aged 30 to 39 in good health and CMV-seropositive.

The chain carries TRBV27 and TRBJ1-2; 7 nucleotides align to TRBD1. V dropped 4 bases and J dropped 2; count of bases not matched to a gene: 10. This CDR3 is built from 16 residues. Germline V lookup: CDR1 MNHEY, CDR2 SMNVEV (reference sequence). The CDR3 here is CASSSLGTVVNYGYTF. The DNA of the CDR3 is TGTGCCAGCAGTTCTTTGGGGACAGTAGTGAACTATGGCTACACCTTC.

J is TRBJ1-1 and V is TRBV5-8; 7 bases fit TRBD1. The V segment lost 2 bases and the J segment 0 bases; nucleotides outside the gene matches: 7. In germline, CDR1 is SGHTS, CDR2 YDEGEE. The CDR3 totals 16 residues. The CDR3 bases are TGTGCCAGCAGCTTACCGACAGGGCTAATGAACACTGAAGCTTTCTTT. Translation: CASSLPTGLMNTEAFF.

V usage is TRBV4-3 and J usage is TRBJ2-7, with a weak D call TRBD1 (5 bases). The germline V gene has CDR1 LGHNA and CDR2 YSLEER. This CDR3 has 14 amino acids. The V gene lost 0 bases and the J gene lost 5 bases, with 11 bases spanning the gap. The CDR3 region has the DNA TGCGCCAGCAGCCAAGACCTCTTAGGGGACGAGCAGTACTTC. Encoded protein: CASSQDLLGDEQYF.

J is TRBJ1-1 and V is TRBV30, with 7 bases that match TRBD1. The germline gives CDR1 GTSNPN, CDR2 SVGIG (reference sequence). The CDR3 spans 13 residues. The V segment lost 4 bases and the J segment 0 bases; nucleotides outside the gene matches: 2. The DNA for the CDR3 is TGTGCCTGGACCGGACAGGTGAACACTGAAGCTTTCTTT. Translation gives CAWTGQVNTEAFF. The full variable domain, with the rest looked up from reference TRBV30 and TRBJ1-1, is SQTIHQWPATLVQPVGSPLSLECTVEGTSNPNLYWYRQAAGRGLQLLFYSVGIGQISSEVPQNLSASRPQDRQFILSSKKLLLSDSGFYLCAWTGQVNTEAFFGQGTRLTVV.

This chain connects TRBV30 to TRBJ2-3; tentative D call: TRBD2 (6 bases). CDR3 size: 12 residues. V lost 0 bases and J 6 bases, leaving 7 bases between the germline ends. Germline CDR1 is GTSNPN and CDR2 is SVGIG (reference sequence). The CDR3 sequence: CAWSVGGDTQYF. The CDR3 region has the DNA TGTGCCTGGAGTGTCGGAGGGGATACGCAGTATTTT.

The CDR3 sequence: CAWSGGRAGTGELFF. The CDR3 DNA follows: TGTGCCTGGAGTGGCGGGAGGGCCGGCACCGGGGAGCTGTTTTTT. The V and J genes are TRBV30 and TRBJ2-2; 9 nucleotides line up with TRBD2. Germline lookup yields CDR1 GTSNPN and CDR2 SVGIG (reference sequence). The CDR3 has 15 residues. With V trimmed by 1 base and J by 4 bases, 4 bases remained unmatched.

The chain joins TRBV19 to TRBJ1-5, with D perhaps TRBD1 (5 bases). The CDR3 is made up of 16 amino acids. Germline CDR1 reads LNHDA; CDR2 reads SQIVND (reference sequence). Deletions cut 3 bases from V and 1 base from J, with 13 bases between. CDR3 DNA sequence: TGTGCCAGTAGTATTTCCAGGGTGGGGAGCAATCAGCCCCAGCATTTT. Translation: CASSISRVGSNQPQHF.

This chain joins TRBV28 and TRBJ2-5; a possible D gene is TRBD2 (6 bases). Trimming took 5 bases from V and 1 from J, leaving 11 bases between them. Germline CDR1 and CDR2: MDHEN and SYDVKM. CDR3 length equals 14 residues. The CDR3, as DNA: TGTGCCAGCAGTCGGCTAGCGACCCAAGAGACCCAGTACTTC. Amino acid sequence: CASSRLATQETQYF.

This rearrangement joins TRBV7-2 to TRBJ2-7, with 10 bases aligning to TRBD1. After removal of 1 base from V and 2 bases from J, the junction contained 11 bases not matched to a gene. The CDR3 spans 18 residues. Germline CDR1 is SGHTA and CDR2 is FQGNSA. The CDR3 loop is CASSLVFWDRGNPYEQYF. The CDR3 nucleotides read TGTGCCAGCAGCTTAGTATTCTGGGACAGGGGAAACCCCTACGAGCAGTACTTC.

This clone is labeled as medium-sized. The chain couples TRBV27 to TRBJ2-7; the match to TRBD2 covers 8 bases. CDR1 and CDR2 (germline): MNHEY, SMNVEV (reference sequence). This CDR3 is 13 amino acids long. Trimming removed 3 bases from V and 7 bases from J; junction bases left unmatched: 5. The CDR3 region is CASSLTAGVEQYF. CDR3 bases: TGTGCCAGCAGTTTGACAGCGGGGGTAGAGCAGTACTTC.

The chain combines TRBV6-5 with TRBJ2-5, with 10 bases lining up with TRBD2. The DNA matches TRBJ2-7 better at its end, which makes the J call doubtful. Germline V gene lookup returns CDR1 MNHEY and CDR2 SVGAGI. The CDR3 is 14 amino acids. The CDR3 loop is CASSQREGPYEQYF. Written as DNA, the CDR3 is TGTGCCAGCAGCCAGCGGGAGGGCCCGTACGAGCAGTACTTC.

The chain has TRBV4-2 and TRBJ2-7, with 11 nucleotides matching TRBD2. Germline V gives CDR1 LGHNA, CDR2 YNFKEQ. This CDR3 is 17 amino acids long. V lost 1 base, J lost 3 bases, and 8 bases stayed unmatched. CDR3 sequence reads: CASSQVSGGELNYEQYF. DNA of the CDR3: TGTGCCAGCAGCCAAGTTAGCGGGGGGGAGCTAAACTACGAGCAGTACTTC.

The rearrangement joins TRBV5-6 to TRBJ2-1, with D possibly matching TRBD2 (5 bases). Germline V CDR1 and CDR2: SGHDT, YYEEEE. The CDR3 has 15 residues. V was shortened by 4 bases and J by 2 bases, with 13 bases between the two germline ends. The CDR3 is CASSHRPGTYNEQFF. The CDR3 DNA sequence: TGTGCCAGCAGCCACAGACCGGGAACCTACAATGAGCAGTTCTTC.

This chain joins TRBV19 and TRBJ2-7, with TRBD1 as a possible D gene (6 bases). Germline CDR1 and CDR2: LNHDA and SQIVND (reference sequence). V lost 1 base and J lost 2, with 6 bases in between. This CDR3 is built from 13 residues. For the CDR3, the DNA is TGTGCCAGTAGTATAGGGGACACCTACGAGCAGTACTTC. This encodes CASSIGDTYEQYF.

Note on this clone: The sample contains more than one DNA sequence encoding this CDR3. Written as DNA, the CDR3 is TGTGCCAGCAGGGGGGACAGGCGAGCCTACGAGCAGTACTTC. This translates into CASRGDRRAYEQYF. The chain employs TRBV6-1 and TRBJ2-7; 8 bases fit TRBD1. The CDR3 consists of 14 residues. The germline V gene encodes CDR1 MNHNS and CDR2 SASEGT. V lost 6 bases, J lost 2 bases, and 6 bases stayed unmatched.

This chain connects TRBV9 to TRBJ1-1; 7 bases are a match to TRBD1. The CDR3 consists of 14 residues. Trimming took 4 bases from V and 1 from J; bases not matched to a gene: 4. CDR1 SGDLS and CDR2 YYNGEE come from the germline V gene. The CDR3 spells CASSLRQGNTEAFF. DNA for the CDR3: TGTGCCAGCAGCCTACGACAGGGGAACACTGAAGCTTTCTTT.

V is TRBV18 and J is TRBJ2-5; 11 nucleotides align to TRBD2. The CDR3 consists of 17 residues. CDR1 is KGHSH, CDR2 LQKENI, per germline. The junction had 10 bases not matched to a gene; V was cut back by 3 bases and J by 4 bases. Written as DNA, the CDR3 is TGTGCCAGCTCACCGCTTAGCGAGACTAGCGGGGCAGAGACCCAGTACTTC. It codes for CASSPLSETSGAETQYF. Together with reference TRBV18 and TRBJ2-5, the CDR3 gives the full variable domain: NAGVMQNPRHLVRRRGQEARLRCSPMKGHSHVYWYRQLPEEGLKFMVYLQKENIIDESGMPKERFSAEFPKEGPSILRIQQVVRGDSAAYFCASSPLSETSGAETQYFGPGTRLLVL.

The CDR3 here is CASSLAWTSSSYEQYF. CDR3 in DNA: TGTGCCAGCAGCTTGGCTTGGACTAGCTCCTCCTACGAGCAGTACTTC. This chain uses TRBV5-4 with TRBJ2-7; 8 nucleotides agree with TRBD2. CDR3 size: 16 residues. J gave up 0 bases and V 0 bases, and 5 bases lay outside the gene matches. CDR1 is SGHNT, CDR2 YYREEE, per germline (reference sequence).

V gene TRBV4-3 combines with J gene TRBJ2-3; TRBD2 matches 13 bases. The CDR3 consists of 20 residues. From germline, CDR1 is LGHNA and CDR2 YSLEER. Losses at the gene ends were 1 base for V and 0 bases for J; bases not matched to a gene: 10. In DNA form, the CDR3 reads TGCGCCAGCAGCCAAGGATTAAGACTAGCGGGGGGCCCTAGCACAGATACGCAGTATTTT. This encodes CASSQGLRLAGGPSTDTQYF.

This clone was counted a single time. The chain is built from TRBV29-1 and TRBJ2-7; 12 positions match TRBD2. This CDR3 comprises 14 residues. V shed 7 bases and J 3 bases; nucleotides not matched to a gene: 7. Germline V gene lookup returns CDR1 SQVTM and CDR2 ANQGSEA. The CDR3, as DNA: TGCAGCGCGGCCCTGACTAGCGGGAGCTACGAGCAGTACTTC. Residues: CSAALTSGSYEQYF.

The chain couples TRBV6-1 to TRBJ2-3, with D perhaps matching TRBD2 (6 bases). Germline CDR1 reads MNHNS; CDR2 reads SASEGT. The CDR3 extends over 15 amino acids. Trimming removed 5 bases from V and 2 bases from J, with 14 bases in between. CDR3 protein: CASSSGGSHTDTQYF. In DNA, the CDR3 is TGTGCCAGCAGTTCAGGAGGGAGCCACACAGATACGCAGTATTTT.

This clone has just one count. This chain joins TRBV7-2 and TRBJ2-1; D ambiguous. This CDR3 comprises 14 residues. Per germline, CDR1 SGHTA and CDR2 FQGNSA. The V end was cut by 5 bases, the J end by 6 bases, with 14 bases between. The CDR3 spells CASSASWQVNEQFF. CDR3 nucleotide sequence: TGTGCCAGCAGCGCGTCGTGGCAGGTCAATGAGCAGTTCTTC.

The chain links TRBV19 to TRBJ2-6; D is unresolved. Trimming removed 3 bases at V and 0 bases at J, with 9 bases between. CDR3 size: 16 residues. CDR1 LNHDA and CDR2 SQIVND come from the germline V gene (reference sequence). The CDR3, as DNA: TGTGCCAGTAGTATCAGACTCAGCTCTGGGGCCAACGTCCTGACTTTC. This sequence encodes CASSIRLSSGANVLTF.

The V call is TRBV6-1, the J call TRBJ2-7; 7 bases align to TRBD2. The J segment lost 0 bases and the V segment lost 2 bases, leaving 4 bases of the junction unmatched. The CDR3 covers 15 residues. The germline gives CDR1 MNHNS, CDR2 SASEGT. The CDR3 reads CASSELGGSSYEQYF. The CDR3, as DNA: TGTGCCAGCAGTGAACTTGGCGGGAGCTCCTACGAGCAGTACTTC.

CDR3 in amino acids: CASSSDRNSPLHF. CDR3 DNA: TGTGCCAGCAGCTCCGACAGAAATTCACCCCTCCACTTT. The chain uses TRBV7-2 and TRBJ1-6, with D tentatively TRBD1 (5 bases). V dropped 4 bases and J dropped 7 bases, with 8 bases sitting between them. There are 13 residues in the CDR3. Germline-derived CDR1 and CDR2 are SGHTA and FQGNSA.

The rearrangement joins TRBV7-9 to TRBJ2-3, with 7 bases lining up with TRBD2. Germline assignment: CDR1 SEHNR and CDR2 FQNEAQ (reference sequence). The V and J ends lost 5 bases and 1 base, in that order; junction bases with no gene match: 6. The CDR3 totals 15 residues. CDR3 loop: CASSHAGVGTDTQYF. The CDR3 DNA follows: TGTGCCAGCAGCCACGCGGGGGTTGGCACAGATACGCAGTATTTT.

The V and J genes are TRBV11-2 and TRBJ1-2; the D gene is possibly TRBD1 (5 bases). V lost 0 bases to trimming and J lost 4 bases, with 9 bases between them. CDR1 SGHAT and CDR2 FQNNGV come from the germline V gene. This CDR3 region has 14 residues. The CDR3 is CASSLERQGYGYTF. The CDR3 coding sequence is TGTGCCAGCAGCTTAGAGAGGCAGGGCTATGGCTACACCTTC.

In this sample, this clone turned up many times. The rearrangement uses TRBV27 and TRBJ2-7, with 8 bases that match TRBD2. The CDR3 has 14 amino acids. J lost 3 bases, V lost 6 bases, and 7 bases had no gene match. Per the germline V gene, CDR1 is MNHEY and CDR2 is SMNVEV (reference sequence). CDR3 sequence reads: CASRGLADLYEQYF. CDR3 DNA sequence: TGTGCCAGCAGAGGACTAGCTGACCTCTACGAGCAGTACTTC.

The chain carries TRBV5-1 and TRBJ2-3, with unresolved D. Trimming cost V 0 bases and J 3 bases, with 11 bases left between them. This CDR3 contains 15 residues. Germline V CDR1 and CDR2: SGHRS, YFSETQ. The DNA of the CDR3 is TGCGCCAGCAGCTTGGGAGGCGAGCGAACAGATACGCAGTATTTT. Translated: CASSLGGERTDTQYF.

This chain links TRBV27 with TRBJ2-1, with 11 bases lining up with TRBD2. This CDR3 contains 17 residues. CDR1 and CDR2 (germline): MNHEY, SMNVEV (reference sequence). Losses at the gene ends were 3 bases for V and 9 bases for J; bases not matched to a gene: 13. The CDR3 reads CASSFRPGTSGIVEQFF. CDR3 in DNA: TGTGCCAGCAGTTTCCGCCCCGGGACTAGCGGAATAGTTGAGCAGTTCTTC.

The chain has TRBV28 and TRBJ2-5; 7 nucleotides align to TRBD1. With 3 bases clipped from V and 1 base from J, the junction kept 5 bases outside the gene matches. CDR3 length: 15 residues. The V gene's germline CDR1 is MDHEN and CDR2 SYDVKM. The CDR3 here is CASSFPGTAQETQYF. CDR3 bases: TGTGCCAGCAGTTTCCCGGGGACAGCCCAAGAGACCCAGTACTTC.